This T cell receptor beta chain stems from a study of shared clonotypes between healthy human individuals (TCRdb year 2020). About the study as a whole: The cohort included three men and two women between 18 and 49 years of age. For each donor, CD4 naive and CD4 memory were each given three plates, CD8 naive was given two plates, and CD8 memory was given one plate. To estimate repertoire size and how much clonotype sharing occurs between individuals, the study deeply sequenced the blood TCR repertoires of five healthy adults. To increase sequencing depth and limit assay-specific biases, TCR repertoire library preparation and sequencing were carried out by different laboratories using diverse techniques. Leukapheresis yielded between about 0.9 and 8.9 billion PBMCs per donor. The paper as a whole reports these results and caveats: Across a few donors, approximately 5% of naive CD4, approximately 3.6% of naive CD8, about 2.3% of memory CD4, and 0.4% to 0.45% of memory CD8 clonotypes were shared. The small number of donors limited the genetic and exposure-history diversity represented. Compared with non-shared clonotypes, clonotypes shared by all four sorted-subset donors had higher generation probabilities. Estimated clonotype richness was generally larger for naive than for memory subsets. Rarefaction of sorted-subset datasets indicated incomplete sequencing despite the large sequencing depth. Sampling was restricted to blood, and TCR repertoires in tissue are likely to differ from TCR repertoires in blood. Based on pairwise subsampling, the degree of clonotype sharing among donors was expected to be affected by sequencing depth.

A note on this clone: Its antigen specificity is not known. There are no base qualities to consult, and no much larger clone falls within one base.

TCR CDR3 regions were amplified from genomic DNA by multiplex PCR using the deep immunoSEQ assay. Extracted genomic DNA from each cell subset was distributed evenly across all wells of several immunoSEQ 96-well plates, and each plate was treated as a replicate. Each replicate PCR for sorted subsets received about 220 ng genomic DNA, equal to tens of thousands of T cell genomes. The purified libraries were quantified using a Qubit 3.0 fluorometer, sized with a Bioanalyzer 2100, and then quantified again using the KAPA Library Quantification kit. A separate single-read 150-cycle Illumina NextSeq 550 flow cell was used to sequence each immunoSEQ 96-well plate. In the authors' own workflow: Because the immunoSEQ output held only junctional sequences and lacked quality scores, the filtering could not match the filtering applied to full-length reads. Sequences were annotated with PyIR, a Python wrapper for IgBLAST v1.9, using IMGT germline references to assign V/J genes and CDR3. Reads were removed for weak V/J assignments (E-value above 1e-6), missing CDR3, stop codons, out-of-frame junctions, or ambiguous translated residues. A V3J clonotype was defined by an identical inferred V gene, J gene, and CDR3 amino acid sequence. Percentage overlap between repertoires was computed as shared unique clonotypes divided by the size of the smaller repertoire. Repertoire richness was assessed with RTK rarefaction, the Chao1 estimator, and Recon v2.1 estimates of unobserved clonotypes. For all TCRbeta clonotypes obtained by the gDNA method from a few donors, generation probabilities were computed with OLGA. Drawn from immuneACCESS, this table holds only the in-frame rearrangements with V and J called that TCRdb kept. Clones are partly lost; checked studies trace under half to an unresolved V gene and leave the rest unexplained. D and trimming were read from the DNA, whereas the V and J calls and clone size are those reported in that table. In all, the sample holds around 600,000 clones, and around 96% of those were seen once. The ten largest clonotypes hold around 0.11% of the sample.

CD8 naive samples were CD45RO-negative cells positively selected for CCR7, giving a CD45RA+CCR7+ population that excluded TemRA cells. Donors were healthy HIV-negative adults with no recently reported acute infections or vaccinations. All donors were Caucasian adults living in Nashville, Tennessee, USA. Blood was collected by leukapheresis, and PBMCs were isolated by Ficoll-Histopaque density gradient centrifugation and then cryopreserved in liquid nitrogen vapor phase. Analytical flow cytometry was used to check the purity and quantity of each magnetically sorted T cell population. Genomic DNA was isolated from each sorted fraction and quantified by UV absorbance on a Nanodrop 2000c. Reading from cysteine to phenylalanine, the CDR3 counts 14 amino acids. Only the CDR3 region is kept as DNA, spanning 42 bases read in frame from base 1. CDR1 SGHAT and CDR2 FQNNGV are derived from the germline V gene. Deletion took 7 bases off V and 0 bases off J, with a span of 13 bases between the germline ends.

Sequenced input: naive CD8+ T cells sorted from blood. The cell subset or site tag for this specimen amounts to: CD45RA+CCR7+. The V gene is TRBV11-2 and the J gene is TRBJ2-7, with an unclear D gene assignment. This receptor was obtained from a woman in her thirties in good health. The DNA reads TGTGCCAGCAACGAAGCCACAGCCTCCTACGAGCAGTACTTC. Translated, this is CASNEATASYEQYF.